Below are 5 T cell receptor beta chains sequenced from a single sample in a study of blood T cell repertoires in COVID-19. Here immunoSEQ multiplex PCR was the method, and the copy in TCRdb shows in-frame clones only, minus some. This table holds fewer than 400,000 clones, 92% found once. Sequenced material: PBMCs or T cells enriched from blood (not recorded which). Every receptor here comes from a woman in her twenties or thirties who had recovered from COVID-19.

V gene TRBV6-5 combines with J gene TRBJ1-2, with a possible D match to TRBD1 (6 bases). This CDR3 region has 15 residues. CDR1 is MNHEY and CDR2 is SVGAGI in the germline V gene. V was clipped by 6 bases and J by 4 bases, with 18 bases between them. The CDR3 coding sequence is TGTGCCAGCAGAGGAACAGGGACCCACCCCTATGGCTACACCTTC. It is translated as CASRGTGTHPYGYTF.

The V gene is TRBV28, the J gene TRBJ1-5, with 7 nucleotides matching TRBD1. Germline V lookup: CDR1 MDHEN, CDR2 SYDVKM. V was clipped by 4 bases and J by 7 bases; unmatched bases: 7. The CDR3 extends over 14 amino acids. The CDR3 is CASSSPDRVQPQHF. CDR3 bases: TGTGCCAGCAGTTCCCCCGACAGGGTGCAGCCCCAGCATTTT.

Notes on this clone: The same CDR3 can be traced to other DNA sequences in this sample. This chain links TRBV28 with TRBJ1-2; D uncertain. Germline V gene sequence: CDR1 MDHEN, CDR2 SYDVKM. CDR3 length: 13 residues. V lost 3 bases to trimming and J lost 2 bases, with 7 bases between them. CDR3 in amino acids: CASSFRGNYGYTF. The CDR3 region has the DNA TGTGCCAGCAGTTTTCGAGGCAACTATGGCTACACCTTC.

The chain employs TRBV4-3 and TRBJ1-4; no firm D call. Per germline, CDR1 LGHNA and CDR2 YSLEER. The CDR3 is 17 residues long. V shed 4 bases and J shed 2 bases, with 17 bases lying between them. CDR3 residues: CASSPSDRRGTNEKLFF. CDR3 DNA: TGCGCCAGCAGCCCTTCAGACCGTAGAGGTACTAATGAAAAACTGTTTTTT.

The V gene is TRBV7-2, the J gene TRBJ2-7; 11 nucleotides match TRBD2. Germline lookup yields CDR1 SGHTA and CDR2 FQGNSA. Unmatched junction bases numbered 6, after V lost 4 bases and J lost 4 bases. There are 15 residues in the CDR3. The CDR3 sequence: CASSYSSGGNYEQYF. DNA of the CDR3: TGTGCCAGCAGCTATTCTAGCGGGGGGAATTACGAGCAGTACTTC.